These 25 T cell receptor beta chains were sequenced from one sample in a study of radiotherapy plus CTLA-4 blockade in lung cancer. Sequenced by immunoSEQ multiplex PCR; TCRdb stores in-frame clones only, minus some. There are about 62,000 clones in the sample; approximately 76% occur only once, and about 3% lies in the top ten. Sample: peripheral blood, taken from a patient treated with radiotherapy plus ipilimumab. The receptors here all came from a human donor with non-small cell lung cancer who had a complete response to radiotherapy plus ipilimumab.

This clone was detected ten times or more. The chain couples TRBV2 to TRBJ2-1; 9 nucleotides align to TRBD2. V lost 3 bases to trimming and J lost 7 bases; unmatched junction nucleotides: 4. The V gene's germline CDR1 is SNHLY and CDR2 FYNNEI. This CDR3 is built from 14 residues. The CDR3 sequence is CASSELGLANEQFF. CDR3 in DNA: TGTGCCAGCAGTGAGTTGGGACTAGCTAATGAGCAGTTCTTC.

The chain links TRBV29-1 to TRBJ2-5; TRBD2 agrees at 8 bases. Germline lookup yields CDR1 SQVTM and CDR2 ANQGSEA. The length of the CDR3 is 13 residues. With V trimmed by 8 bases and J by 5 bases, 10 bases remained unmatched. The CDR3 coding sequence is TGCAGCCTCAAACGGGGGGGGTTGGAGACCCAGTACTTC. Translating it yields CSLKRGGLETQYF.

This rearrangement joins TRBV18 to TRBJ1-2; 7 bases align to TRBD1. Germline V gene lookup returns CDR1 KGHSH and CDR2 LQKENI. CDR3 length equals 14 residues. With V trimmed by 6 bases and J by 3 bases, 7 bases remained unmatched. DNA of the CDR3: TGTGCCAGCTCGCGGACAACAGGGGACTATGGCTACACCTTC. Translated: CASSRTTGDYGYTF.

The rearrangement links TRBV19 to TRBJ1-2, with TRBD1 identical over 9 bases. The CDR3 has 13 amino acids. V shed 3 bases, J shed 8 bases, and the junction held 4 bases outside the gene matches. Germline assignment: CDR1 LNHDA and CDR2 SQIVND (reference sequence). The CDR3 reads CASSIGTGQGYTF. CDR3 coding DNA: TGTGCCAGTAGTATTGGGACAGGGCAGGGCTACACCTTC. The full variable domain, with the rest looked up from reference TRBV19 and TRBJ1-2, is DGGITQSPKYLFRKEGQNVTLSCEQNLNHDAMYWYRQDPGQGLRLIYYSQIVNDFQKGDIAEGYSVSREKKESFPLTVTSAQKNPTAFYLCASSIGTGQGYTFGSGTRLTVV.

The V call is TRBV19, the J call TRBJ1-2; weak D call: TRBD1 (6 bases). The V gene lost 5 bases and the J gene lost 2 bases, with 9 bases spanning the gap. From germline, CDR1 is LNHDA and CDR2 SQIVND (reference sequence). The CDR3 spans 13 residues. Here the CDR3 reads CASSPDRNYGYTF. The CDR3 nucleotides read TGTGCCAGTAGTCCCGACAGGAACTATGGCTACACCTTC.

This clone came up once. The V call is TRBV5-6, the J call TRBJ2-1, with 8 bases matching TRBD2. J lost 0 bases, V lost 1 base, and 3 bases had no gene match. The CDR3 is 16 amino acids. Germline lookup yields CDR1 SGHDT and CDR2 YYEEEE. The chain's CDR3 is CASSLRAGVSYNEQFF. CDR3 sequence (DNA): TGTGCCAGCAGCTTGCGAGCGGGAGTCTCCTACAATGAGCAGTTCTTC.

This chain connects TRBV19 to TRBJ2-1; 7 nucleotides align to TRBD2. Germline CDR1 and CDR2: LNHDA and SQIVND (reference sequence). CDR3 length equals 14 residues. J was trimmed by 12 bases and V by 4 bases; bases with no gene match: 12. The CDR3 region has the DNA TGTGCCAGTAGTAACGGGGGAGGGCCTTTGCGGCAGTTCTTC. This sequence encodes CASSNGGGPLRQFF.

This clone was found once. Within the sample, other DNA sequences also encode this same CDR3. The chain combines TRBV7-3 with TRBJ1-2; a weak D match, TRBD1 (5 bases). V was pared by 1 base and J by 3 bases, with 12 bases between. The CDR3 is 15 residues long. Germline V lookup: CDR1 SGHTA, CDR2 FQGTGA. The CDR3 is CASSLKVGQDYGYTF. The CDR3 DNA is TGTGCCAGCAGCTTAAAAGTGGGGCAGGACTATGGCTACACCTTC.

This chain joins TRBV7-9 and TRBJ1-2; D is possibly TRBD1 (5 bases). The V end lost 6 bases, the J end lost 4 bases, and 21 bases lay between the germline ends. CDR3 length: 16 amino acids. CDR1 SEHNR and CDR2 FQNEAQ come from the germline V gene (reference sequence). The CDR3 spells CASRPPLRWGPYGYTF. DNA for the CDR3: TGTGCCAGCAGACCCCCACTAAGGTGGGGCCCCTATGGCTACACCTTC.

DNA of the CDR3: TGTGCCAGCAGTTCTGACAGGGGCAGGGAGGGAGCTTTCTTT. Translation: CASSSDRGREGAFF. The chain carries TRBV6-5 and TRBJ1-1; 8 bases match TRBD1. The V gene's germline CDR1 is MNHEY and CDR2 SVGAGI. The trim removed 4 bases at V and 10 bases at J, leaving 11 bases unmatched. The CDR3 is 14 amino acids.

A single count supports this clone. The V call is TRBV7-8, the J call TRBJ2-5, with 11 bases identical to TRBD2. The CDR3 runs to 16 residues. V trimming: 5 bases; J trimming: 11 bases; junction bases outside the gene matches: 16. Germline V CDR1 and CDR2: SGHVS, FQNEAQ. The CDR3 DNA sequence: TGTGCCAGCAGCCCAAGAACGCTTAGCGGGGGGGCCCGGCAGTACTTC. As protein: CASSPRTLSGGARQYF.

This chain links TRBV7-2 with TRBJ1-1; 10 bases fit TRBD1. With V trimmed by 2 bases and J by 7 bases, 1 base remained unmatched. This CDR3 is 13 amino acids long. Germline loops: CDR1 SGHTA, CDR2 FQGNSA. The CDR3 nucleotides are TGTGCCAGCAGCTTATGGGACAGGGGTGAAGCTTTCTTT. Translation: CASSLWDRGEAFF.

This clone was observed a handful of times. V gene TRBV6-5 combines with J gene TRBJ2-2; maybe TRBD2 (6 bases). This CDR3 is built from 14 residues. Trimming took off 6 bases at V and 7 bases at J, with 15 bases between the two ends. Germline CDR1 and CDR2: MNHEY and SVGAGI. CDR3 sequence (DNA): TGTGCCAGCAGGGTGCCCGGGGACTTCGGGGAGCTGTTTTTT. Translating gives CASRVPGDFGELFF.

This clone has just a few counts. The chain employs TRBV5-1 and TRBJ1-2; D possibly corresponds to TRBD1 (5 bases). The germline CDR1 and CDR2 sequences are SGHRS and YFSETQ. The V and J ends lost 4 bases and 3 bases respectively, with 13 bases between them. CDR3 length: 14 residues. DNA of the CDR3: TGCGCCAGCAGCCCCGGGGGGTCGGACTATGGCTACACCTTC. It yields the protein CASSPGGSDYGYTF.

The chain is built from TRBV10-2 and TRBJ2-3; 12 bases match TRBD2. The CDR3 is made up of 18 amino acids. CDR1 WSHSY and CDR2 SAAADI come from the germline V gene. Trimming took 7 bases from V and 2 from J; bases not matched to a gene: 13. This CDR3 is CASTWGLAGYPFTDTQYF. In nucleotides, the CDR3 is TGCGCCAGCACTTGGGGACTAGCGGGTTATCCTTTCACAGATACGCAGTATTTT.

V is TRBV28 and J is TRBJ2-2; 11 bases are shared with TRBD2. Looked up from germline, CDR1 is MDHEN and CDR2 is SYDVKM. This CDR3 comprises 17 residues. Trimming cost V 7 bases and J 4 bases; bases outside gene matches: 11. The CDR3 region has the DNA TGTGCCAGCACCCCTCTTAGCGGGAGGGCGGGCACCGGGGAGCTGTTTTTT. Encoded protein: CASTPLSGRAGTGELFF.

The CDR3: CASSYGGGLYNEQFF. The CDR3 region has the DNA TGTGCCAGCAGCTACGGCGGGGGGCTCTACAATGAGCAGTTCTTC. The rearrangement joins TRBV7-9 to TRBJ2-1; TRBD2 agrees at 8 bases. The CDR3 contains 15 residues. V lost 4 bases and J lost 3; bases outside the gene matches: 5. Germline lookup yields CDR1 SEHNR and CDR2 FQNEAQ (reference sequence).

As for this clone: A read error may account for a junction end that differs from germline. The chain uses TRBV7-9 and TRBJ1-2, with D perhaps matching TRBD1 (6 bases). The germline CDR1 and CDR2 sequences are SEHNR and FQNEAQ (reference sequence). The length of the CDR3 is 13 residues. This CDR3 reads CASSEQGNDGYTF. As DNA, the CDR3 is TGTGCCAGCAGCGAACAGGGTAACGATGGCTACACCTTC.

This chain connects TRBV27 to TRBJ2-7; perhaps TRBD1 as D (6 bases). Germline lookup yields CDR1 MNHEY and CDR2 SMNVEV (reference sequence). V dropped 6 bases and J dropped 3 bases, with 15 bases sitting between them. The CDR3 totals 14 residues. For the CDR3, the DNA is TGTGCCAGCAGGGGCCTCCTGGACAGCTACGAGCAGTACTTC. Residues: CASRGLLDSYEQYF.

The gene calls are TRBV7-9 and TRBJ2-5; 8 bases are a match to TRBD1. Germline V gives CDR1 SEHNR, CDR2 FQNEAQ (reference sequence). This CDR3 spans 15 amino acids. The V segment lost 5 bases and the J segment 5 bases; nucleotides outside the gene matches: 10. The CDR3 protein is CASSTDREVWETQYF. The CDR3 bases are TGTGCCAGCAGCACGGACAGGGAAGTTTGGGAGACCCAGTACTTC.

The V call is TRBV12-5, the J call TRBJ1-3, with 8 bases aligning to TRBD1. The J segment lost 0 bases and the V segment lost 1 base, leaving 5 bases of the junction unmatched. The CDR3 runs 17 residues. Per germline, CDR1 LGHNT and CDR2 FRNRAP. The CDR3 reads CASGLAGTGSSGNTIYF. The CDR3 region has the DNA TGTGCTAGTGGTTTGGCCGGGACAGGCAGCTCTGGAAACACCATATATTTT.

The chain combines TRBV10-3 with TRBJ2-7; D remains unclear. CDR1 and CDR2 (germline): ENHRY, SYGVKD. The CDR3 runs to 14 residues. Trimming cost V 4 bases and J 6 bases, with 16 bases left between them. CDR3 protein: CAISGVQAPLEQYF. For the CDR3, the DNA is TGTGCCATCAGTGGGGTCCAGGCTCCCCTCGAGCAGTACTTC.

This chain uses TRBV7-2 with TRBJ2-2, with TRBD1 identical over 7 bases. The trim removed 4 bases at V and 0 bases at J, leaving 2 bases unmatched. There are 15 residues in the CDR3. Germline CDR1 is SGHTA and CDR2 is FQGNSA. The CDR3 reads CASSYRGPNTGELFF. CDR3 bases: TGTGCCAGCAGCTACAGGGGCCCGAACACCGGGGAGCTGTTTTTT.

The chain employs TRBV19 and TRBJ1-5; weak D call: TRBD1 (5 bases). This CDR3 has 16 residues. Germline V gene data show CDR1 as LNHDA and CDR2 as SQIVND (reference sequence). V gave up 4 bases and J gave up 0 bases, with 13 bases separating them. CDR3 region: CASSRNRRNSNQPQHF. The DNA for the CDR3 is TGTGCCAGTAGTAGAAACAGGCGGAATAGCAATCAGCCCCAGCATTTT.

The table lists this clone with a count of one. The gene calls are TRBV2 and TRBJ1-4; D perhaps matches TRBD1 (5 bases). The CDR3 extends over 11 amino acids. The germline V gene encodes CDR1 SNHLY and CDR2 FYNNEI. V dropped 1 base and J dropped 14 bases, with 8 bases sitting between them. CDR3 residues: CASSEGKGLFF. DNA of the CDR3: TGTGCCAGCAGTGAAGGGAAGGGGCTGTTTTTT. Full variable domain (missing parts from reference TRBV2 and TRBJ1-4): EPEVTQTPSHQVTQMGQEVILRCVPISNHLYFYWYRQILGQKVEFLVSFYNNEISEKSEIFDDQFSVERPDGSNFTLKIRSTKLEDSAMYFCASSEGKGLFFGSGTQLSVL.